The 22 T cell receptor beta chains below were found in one sample sequenced in a study of cytomegalovirus exposure and HLA in healthy donors. Researchers ran the PCR with 60 Vbeta and 13 Jbeta primers. Profiling relied on immunoSEQ multiplex PCR, and the TCRdb table lists in-frame clones only, not all of them. The sample lists approximately 97,000 clones, roughly three quarters occurring once. Sequences were obtained from PBMCs. The source of these receptors is a male donor in good health and CMV-seropositive.

This clone occurred once. The chain carries TRBV6-5 and TRBJ2-3; 7 bases are a match to TRBD2. The germline V gene has CDR1 MNHEY and CDR2 SVGAGI. The CDR3 sequence is 15 residues long. The junction had 11 bases not matched to a gene; V was cut back by 6 bases and J by 5 bases. The CDR3 loop is CASSRSGIRGDTQYF. The CDR3 DNA is TGTGCCAGCAGCCGCAGCGGGATTAGAGGAGATACGCAGTATTTT.

The J gene is TRBJ2-5, the V gene TRBV5-1, with a possible D match to TRBD2 (6 bases). The V end was cut by 4 bases, the J end by 4 bases, with 14 bases between. The CDR3 has 14 amino acids. From germline, CDR1 is SGHRS and CDR2 YFSETQ. Written as DNA, the CDR3 is TGCGCCAGCAGCCAACAGACTAGTTTAGAGACCCAGTACTTC. As protein: CASSQQTSLETQYF.

This chain uses TRBV6-5 with TRBJ1-1, with TRBD1 matching 9 bases. Germline loops: CDR1 MNHEY, CDR2 SVGAGI. This CDR3 has 15 amino acids. V lost 4 bases, J lost 3 bases, and 6 bases stayed unmatched. The CDR3 sequence is CASSSQTGGDTEAFF. The CDR3 DNA sequence: TGTGCCAGCAGTTCCCAGACAGGGGGTGACACTGAAGCTTTCTTT.

The rearrangement joins TRBV11-2 to TRBJ2-7; TRBD2 matches at 14 bases. The V and J ends lost 3 bases and 1 base, in that order; junction bases with no gene match: 2. The CDR3 contains 16 residues. CDR1 is SGHAT and CDR2 is FQNNGV in the germline V gene. CDR3 DNA sequence: TGTGCCAGCAGCTTGGGACTAGCGGGAGAATCCTACGAGCAGTACTTC. Its protein product is CASSLGLAGESYEQYF.

This clone was seen just once. CDR3 loop: CASSRGTYNEQFF. The CDR3 DNA sequence: TGTGCCAGCAGTCGCGGGACCTACAATGAGCAGTTCTTC. The chain combines TRBV28 with TRBJ2-1, with D maybe TRBD2 (6 bases). CDR1 is MDHEN and CDR2 is SYDVKM in the germline V gene. This CDR3 comprises 13 residues. Trimming pared 5 bases from V and 2 bases from J, leaving 7 bases between.

This clone was seen a few times. The CDR3 bases are TGCGCCAGCAGCTCGGGACAGGAAGCGAATGGCTACACCTTC. It specifies CASSSGQEANGYTF. This chain uses TRBV5-1 with TRBJ1-2; TRBD1 aligns across 8 bases. CDR1 is SGHRS and CDR2 is YFSETQ in the germline V gene. V trimming: 3 bases; J trimming: 6 bases; junction bases outside the gene matches: 7. There are 14 residues in the CDR3.

This chain joins TRBV30 and TRBJ1-5; the D gene is possibly TRBD1 (5 bases). The V gene's germline CDR1 is GTSNPN and CDR2 SVGIG (reference sequence). The CDR3 totals 14 residues. V was cut by 2 bases and J by 3 bases, with 11 bases left in between. For the CDR3, the DNA is TGTGCCTGGAGTCAGGGTCAATACAATCAGCCCCAGCATTTT. This gives the protein CAWSQGQYNQPQHF.

The chain combines TRBV7-3 with TRBJ2-1; 8 bases line up with TRBD2. The J segment lost 0 bases and the V segment lost 6 bases, leaving 4 bases of the junction unmatched. The CDR3 contains 15 residues. Germline V gives CDR1 SGHTA, CDR2 FQGTGA. The CDR3 here is CASRPTSGSYNEQFF. CDR3 in DNA: TGTGCCAGCAGACCTACTAGCGGCTCCTACAATGAGCAGTTCTTC. The entire variable domain, with the rest obtained from reference TRBV7-3 and TRBJ2-1, is as follows: GAGVSQTPSNKVTEKGKYVELRCDPISGHTALYWYRQSLGQGPEFLIYFQGTGAADDSGLPNDRFFAVRPEGSVSTLKIQRTERGDSAVYLCASRPTSGSYNEQFFGPGTRLTVL.

The chain combines TRBV5-1 with TRBJ1-1, with 7 bases that match TRBD1. The CDR3 totals 12 residues. The V and J ends lost 7 bases and 4 bases, in that order; junction bases with no gene match: 4. Germline assignment: CDR1 SGHRS and CDR2 YFSETQ. CDR3 in DNA: TGCGCCAGCTCCTGGGACAGCACTGAAGCTTTCTTT. Translating it yields CASSWDSTEAFF.

The chain carries TRBV28 and TRBJ2-7, with 7 bases fitting TRBD1. Germline values: CDR1 MDHEN, CDR2 SYDVKM. The CDR3 spans 11 residues. V trimming: 5 bases; J trimming: 9 bases; junction bases outside the gene matches: 4. CDR3 sequence reads: CASSRQGGQYF. The DNA of the CDR3 is TGTGCCAGCAGTCGACAGGGCGGGCAGTACTTC. The full variable domain, completed using reference TRBV28 and TRBJ2-7, is DVKVTQSSRYLVKRTGEKVFLECVQDMDHENMFWYRQDPGLGLRLIYFSYDVKMKEKGDIPEGYSVSREKKERFSLILESASTNQTSMYLCASSRQGGQYFGPGTRLTVT.

This clone was picked up a small number of times. V and J are TRBV7-6 and TRBJ1-1, with D possibly matching TRBD1 (6 bases). Trimming took 0 bases from V and 4 from J, leaving 9 bases between them. The germline V gene has CDR1 SGHVS and CDR2 FNYEAQ. The CDR3 is 14 residues long. The DNA for the CDR3 is TGTGCCAGCAGCTTAGCGGCCAGGGGCACTGAAGCTTTCTTT. This codes for CASSLAARGTEAFF.

The chain carries TRBV6-1 and TRBJ1-2; D remains ambiguous. Trimming stripped 3 bases from V and 7 bases from J, with 15 bases between. The V gene's germline CDR1 is MNHNS and CDR2 SASEGT. CDR3 size: 14 residues. Here the CDR3 DNA reads TGTGCCAGCAGTGAGCTGGTCCGGGTGGGTGGCTACACCTTC. Translated, it gives CASSELVRVGGYTF.

The gene calls are TRBV21-1 and TRBJ2-1; the table's D call of TRBD2 was not tested on the DNA. TRBV21-1 represents a pseudogene. The CDR3 runs to 15 residues. The CDR3 DNA reads TGTGCCAGCAGCAAACTTGCGAGCGGGACGGGTGAGCAGTTCTTC. Its translation: CASSKLASGTGEQFF.

The rearrangement uses TRBV14 and TRBJ2-2; D call uncertain. The CDR3 consists of 14 residues. Germline CDR1 is SGHDN and CDR2 is FVKESK. V lost 6 bases and J lost 0, with 8 bases in between. The DNA of the CDR3 is TGTGCCAGCAGTGCAGGTTCGAACACCGGGGAGCTGTTTTTT. Translating it yields CASSAGSNTGELFF.

The chain uses TRBV10-3 and TRBJ2-3, with a tentative D call TRBD2 (5 bases). CDR1 and CDR2 from the germline V gene are ENHRY and SYGVKD. V lost 0 bases and J 5 bases, leaving 6 bases between the germline ends. The CDR3 loop spans 13 amino acids. The CDR3 loop reads CAISESGGDTQYF. The CDR3 DNA follows: TGTGCCATCAGTGAGTCTGGAGGAGATACGCAGTATTTT.

Concerning this clone itself: Other DNA sequences in this sample translate to the same CDR3. This chain joins TRBV28 and TRBJ1-5, with TRBD1 matching 10 bases. The ends lost 5 bases at V and 4 bases at J; junction bases unmatched: 2. The germline CDR1 and CDR2 sequences are MDHEN and SYDVKM. There are 14 residues in the CDR3. The CDR3 loop reads CASSPGQGNQPQHF. CDR3 sequence (DNA): TGTGCCAGCAGTCCGGGACAGGGGAATCAGCCCCAGCATTTT.

J is TRBJ1-1 and V is TRBV9; TRBD1 aligns across 12 bases. J lost 6 bases, V lost 4 bases, and 10 bases had no gene match. CDR1 is SGDLS and CDR2 is YYNGEE in the germline V gene. The CDR3 runs to 16 residues. The CDR3, as DNA: TGTGCCAGCAGCCCTCGGGACAGGGGGCCCCTGGCTGAAGCTTTCTTT. This sequence encodes CASSPRDRGPLAEAFF. Full variable domain (outside the CDR3, taken from reference TRBV9 and TRBJ1-1): DSGVTQTPKHLITATGQRVTLRCSPRSGDLSVYWYQQSLDQGLQFLIQYYNGEERAKGNILERFSAQQFPDLHSELNLSSLELGDSALYFCASSPRDRGPLAEAFFGQGTRLTVV.

The J gene is TRBJ2-4, the V gene TRBV4-3; TRBD1 matches 10 bases. Germline lookup yields CDR1 LGHNA and CDR2 YSLEER. Losses at the gene ends were 0 bases for V and 6 bases for J; bases not matched to a gene: 11. The CDR3 totals 18 residues. The CDR3 DNA follows: TGCGCCAGCAGCCAAGATAACGGGCCAGGACAGGGGGGAAACATTCAGTACTTC. Its translation is CASSQDNGPGQGGNIQYF.

On this clone: Compared with germline, one end of the junction differs, possibly owing to a read error. The chain joins TRBV7-9 to TRBJ2-3; D remains ambiguous. This CDR3 region has 14 residues. Germline CDR1 and CDR2: SEHNR and FQNEAQ (reference sequence). CDR3 DNA sequence: TGTTCCAGCAGCTTATCTCTGAGCACAGATACGCAGTATTTT. This translates into CSSSLSLSTDTQYF.

The chain combines TRBV7-9 with TRBJ2-7; D perhaps matches TRBD2 (5 bases). This CDR3 contains 14 residues. V gave up 6 bases and J gave up 7 bases, with 19 bases separating them. CDR1 SEHNR and CDR2 FQNEAQ come from the germline V gene (reference sequence). In DNA, the CDR3 is TGTGCCAGCAGTCTCGGCGGGTCCTCGGAGGAGCAGTACTTC. This encodes CASSLGGSSEEQYF. The variable domain in full, with the rest retrieved from reference TRBV7-9 and TRBJ2-7, is DTGVSQNPRHKITKRGQNVTFRCDPISEHNRLYWYRQTLGQGPEFLTYFQNEAQLEKSRLLSDRFSAERPKGSFSTLEIQRTEQGDSAMYLCASSLGGSSEEQYFGPGTRLTVT.

V gene TRBV7-2 combines with J gene TRBJ2-3; D is perhaps TRBD2 (6 bases). The V gene lost 5 bases and the J gene lost 5 bases, with 20 bases spanning the gap. The length of the CDR3 is 16 residues. Germline CDR1 SGHTA, CDR2 FQGNSA. CDR3 sequence (DNA): TGTGCCAGCAGCCCCTTCGAAGGGAGGTGGGGAGATACGCAGTATTTT. Translated: CASSPFEGRWGDTQYF.

The chain has TRBV29-1 and TRBJ2-1, with D unresolved. V lost 5 bases, J lost 2 bases, and 10 bases lay in between. Per the germline V gene, CDR1 is SQVTM and CDR2 is ANQGSEA. There are 13 residues in the CDR3. The CDR3 is CSVRPSPYNEQFF. The CDR3 nucleotides are TGCAGCGTTCGTCCGTCCCCCTACAATGAGCAGTTCTTC.